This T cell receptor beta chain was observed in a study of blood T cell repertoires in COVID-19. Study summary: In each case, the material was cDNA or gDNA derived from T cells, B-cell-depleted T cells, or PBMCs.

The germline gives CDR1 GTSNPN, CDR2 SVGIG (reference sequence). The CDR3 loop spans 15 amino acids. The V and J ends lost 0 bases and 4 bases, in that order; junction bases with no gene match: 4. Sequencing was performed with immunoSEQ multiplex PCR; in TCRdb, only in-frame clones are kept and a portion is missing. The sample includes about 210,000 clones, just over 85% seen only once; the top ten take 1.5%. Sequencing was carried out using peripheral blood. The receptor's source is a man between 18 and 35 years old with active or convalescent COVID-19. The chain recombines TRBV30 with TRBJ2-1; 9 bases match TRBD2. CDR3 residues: CAWSVPSGGYNEQFF. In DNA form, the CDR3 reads TGTGCCTGGAGTGTACCCAGCGGGGGGTACAATGAGCAGTTCTTC. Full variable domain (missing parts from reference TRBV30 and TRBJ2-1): SQTIHQWPATLVQPVGSPLSLECTVEGTSNPNLYWYRQAAGRGLQLLFYSVGIGQISSEVPQNLSASRPQDRQFILSSKKLLLSDSGFYLCAWSVPSGGYNEQFFGPGTRLTVL.